This TCR beta chain stems from a study of cytomegalovirus exposure and HLA in healthy donors. The donors formed part of the roughly 110-subject validation cohort, distinct from the roughly 640-subject first cohort. Data came from immunoSEQ multiplex PCR; TCRdb stores just in-frame clones and leaves some out. The sample records about 110,000 clones, about 88% being singletons. Turning to this clone: The antigen is undetermined.

Study results and caveats: Investigators reported around 150 TCR beta chains as tied to cytomegalovirus. Generally TCR sequences proved uncommon, though certain public TCRs appeared in numerous donors.

The TCR sequence derives from a young woman in good health and CMV-seropositive. Specimen: PBMCs.

The DNA for the CDR3 is TGTGCCAGCAGCTTAGTGGCAGGGCGAGTGAACACTGAAGCTTTCTTT. This gives the protein CASSLVAGRVNTEAFF. The chain links TRBV7-2 to TRBJ1-1; D might be TRBD1 (5 bases). Germline V gene sequence: CDR1 SGHTA, CDR2 FQGNSA. The CDR3 sequence is 16 residues long. Trimming removed 1 base from V and 0 bases from J, with 12 bases in between.